The clone carrying this T cell receptor (beta chain) counts as medium-sized (0.01 to 0.1%). This CDR3 has 15 residues. Trimming pared 5 bases from V and 0 bases from J, leaving 14 bases between. The V gene's germline CDR1 is SGHNT and CDR2 YYREEE (reference sequence). This specimen comes from a study of blood T cell repertoires in COVID-19. Original data processing: The assay estimated nucleated cells by amplifying reference gene primers. Assay used: immunoSEQ multiplex PCR; TCRdb lists only in-frame clones, some missing. V and J calls and clone size are given by that table; D and trimming were obtained from the DNA. The sample holds about 62,000 clones; roughly two thirds are singletons and the top ten take over 50%. Participants, roughly 18 to 90 years old, spanned some 23 US areas. Cohorts were based on clinical histories the participants reported.

Material: PBMCs or T cells enriched from blood (not recorded which). The TCR originated in a woman in her sixties or seventies who had been exposed to COVID-19. This chain links TRBV5-4 with TRBJ1-1; D not resolved. The CDR3: CASSGQESVNTEAFF. For the CDR3, the DNA is TGTGCCAGCAGTGGCCAGGAATCGGTGAACACTGAAGCTTTCTTT.